The entry that follows covers one TCR beta chain sequence. Measured with immunoSEQ multiplex PCR; TCRdb has only the in-frame clones, and not every one. The sample carries about 160,000 clones, around 92% recorded once. The data originate from a study of blood T cell repertoires in COVID-19. Background on the study: Sample material is recorded as cDNA or gDNA derived from T cells, B-cell-depleted T cells, or PBMCs.

V trimming: 3 bases; J trimming: 2 bases; junction bases outside the gene matches: 11. CDR1 is SEHNR and CDR2 is FQNEAQ in the germline V gene (reference sequence). CDR3 length: 17 residues. The chain links TRBV7-9 to TRBJ2-7; 9 nucleotides agree with TRBD1. This TCR was sampled from a man aged 55 to 70 with acute or convalescent COVID-19. Sequenced input: peripheral blood. The CDR3 coding sequence is TGTGCCAGCAGCTTCCCCCCCCGGACAGGGGTTACCTACGAGCAGTACTTC. Translation gives CASSFPPRTGVTYEQYF.